This T cell receptor beta chain was recorded in a study of cytomegalovirus exposure and HLA in healthy donors (dated by TCRdb to about 2017). Notes on the research overall: An earlier analysis of about 530 of the donors reported 250 to 300 Gb of sequence data and around 110 million unique TCR beta sequences obtained from around 180 million T cells. The aim of the study was to test whether cataloging public T cell receptors could identify signatures of past pathogen exposure. High-throughput TCR immunosequencing, statistical association of individual TCRs with disease status, and machine learning were combined to predict cytomegalovirus infection status. All discovery cohort repertoires had been generated on a single sequencing platform. Donor age, sex, ethnicity and CMV serostatus were compiled together with the repertoire data. Of the roughly 410 genotyped donors, roughly 76% were placed in the genetic ancestry cluster associated with self-reported Caucasian donors. To study patterns of TCR occurrence, a later analysis re-analyzed previously published TCR beta repertoires from more than 550 donors and added high-resolution HLA genotyping. The study used immunosequencing to profile the T cell repertoires of approximately 630 subjects and linked those repertoires to cytomegalovirus serostatus. Approximately 300 gigabases of sequencing data and around 85 million unique TCR sequences made up an early release that covered nearly 650 HLA-typed donors. Among 300 to 450 genotyped donors of the cohort, an average of 235,054 unique TCR beta nucleotide sequences were sequenced per donor, approximately 20% of them non-productive. Rather than drawing on any new phenotypic data, the later analysis identified candidate immune exposures from TCR beta sequences and the way those sequences occurred across donors. Along with the roughly 610-subject first cohort, a separate validation cohort of some 130 different subjects was used. An earlier analysis of approximately 640 of the donors applied high-throughput TCR beta sequencing to assess whether each TCR beta V gene segment acted as functional or pseudogenic. Both class I and class II loci were covered by HLA typing, at four-digit resolution. A later genetic analysis used genome-wide SNP genotypes for 398 of the 666 donors, treating that subset as a discovery cohort. The number of donors typed differed by locus, with 629-630 for A, B, C, DRB1 and DQB1, roughly 520 for DQA1, over 600 for DPA1, and 450 to 480 for DPB1. A handful of DR-DQ haplotypes were handled as single units for association and clustering because linkage in the cohort was strong.

The cohort was made up of under 800 healthy bone marrow donors. At the time of sampling, every cohort member was nominally healthy, though immune exposures that went unrecorded were likely present. The donor was CMV seronegative and was included in the group of a few hundred seronegative cohort members. A peripheral blood sample was provided by each donor, and peripheral blood mononuclear cells were used for TCR beta sequencing. The Qiagen DNeasy Blood Extraction Kit was used to extract genomic DNA from the blood cell samples. Via the germline V gene, CDR1 is MDHEN and CDR2 SYDVKM. From the cysteine through the phenylalanine, the CDR3 covers 18 amino acids. Only CDR3 DNA is held: 54 bases, read in frame from base 1. V trim: 7 bases; J trim: 4 bases; unmatched bases: 20. What the authors observed across the whole study: In a later analysis, 15,000 to 20,000 TCR beta sequences were associated with specific HLA alleles at a false discovery rate of 0.05. In both the original and validation cohorts, the classifier was reported to diagnose cytomegalovirus status with high specificity and sensitivity. Linkage disequilibrium might explain the correlated functional status among segregating V segments, but an unknown experimental factor could not be ruled out. Sequencing depth was assumed to be roughly uniform across donors in the presence/absence analyses, though that assumption may not hold. This cohort had only TCR beta chains sequenced, and the lack of alpha or paired-chain data limited which features could be detected. Because HLA typing was unavailable for some donors at each locus, only the typed subset was used in association tests. A total of around 150 TCR beta chains were listed by the study as associated with cytomegalovirus. A later genetic analysis reported fewer N-insertions in productive TCRs among donors in an Asian-associated ancestry cluster than the roughly 700-donor mean. It was suggested by the authors that the approach could potentially be generalized to other disease states and immunological phenotypes. V-gene and J-gene trimming of TCR beta chains was associated with a missense DCLRE1C variant in a later genetic analysis, and the association was replicated in an independent cohort. A further reported finding was that TCR beta sequences accurately predicted the HLA-A and HLA-B alleles for most subjects in the first cohort. The sequencing pipeline was judged likely to have produced a cluster of highly shared sequence variants as a technical artifact. In vitro tests confirmed that three of the cytomegalovirus-associated TCR beta chains recognize cytomegalovirus antigens. In an earlier analysis of some 640 of the donors, most TCR beta V segments were observed in productive rearrangements about 90% or about 30% of the time, broadly matching IMGT annotations. Across donors, most TCR sequences were observed very rarely, whereas some public TCRs were present in many individuals. A later analysis found that HLA-associated TCR beta chains were more clonally expanded and had lower generation probabilities than equally common non-associated chains. When HLA alleles, especially DR and DQ, strongly co-occurred, TCR associations were difficult to assign to individual alleles. For the cohort, immune exposure information was limited to CMV serostatus. Because counts were too low, some 16 rarely observed V segments, including chromosome 9 orphons, were excluded from the earlier analysis of some 590 of the donors. In a later analysis, most CMV-associated TCR beta chains were found to appear HLA-restricted, with HLA associations seemingly driven largely by CMV exposure. According to a later analysis, parvovirus B19, influenza, CMV and Epstein-Barr virus appeared linked to several top co-occurrence clusters. Because the 87-base-pair reads could not distinguish some IMGT-functional V segments, including TRBV6-2 and TRBV6-3, those segments were excluded. A later analysis found that TCR association rates varied across HLA loci, with DRB1 alleles showing the most associated TCRs and HLA-C alleles the fewest.

In regard to this clone: The antigen it binds to is not known.

Library prep was done by the immunoSEQ multiplex PCR assay. A mixture of 60 forward primers for TCR Vbeta segments and 13 reverse primers for TCR Jbeta segments was used in the multiplex PCR. A multiplex PCR assay on genomic DNA amplified the CDR3 region of rearranged TCR beta genes. The amplified TCR beta libraries were sequenced on the Illumina HiSeq System as 87-base-pair reads. As for the authors' bioinformatics: A later analysis tallied some 79 million unique TCR beta chains across the 700 or so repertoires, and about 10 million of those chains were shared by two or more donors. Raw reads were error-corrected and collapsed into unique sequences by a nearest-neighbor algorithm in which closely related sequences were merged to remove PCR and sequencing errors. Alignment of CDR3 sequences to IMGT reference sequences was used to assign V, D and J gene segments. For a sequence to be retained, a match of at least six nucleotides to both a V gene segment and a J gene segment was required. A rearrangement was called productive if the CDR3 had no stop codons and remained in frame with V and J, and every other rearrangement was called non-productive. Following IMGT convention, CDR3 was defined as the stretch from the second conserved V-encoded cysteine up to the conserved J-encoded phenylalanine. The earlier analysis of a few hundred of the donors excluded any sequence lacking an unambiguous match to a single V gene segment. An earlier analysis of fewer than 650 of the donors classified V segments as functional when productive rearrangements were above 56.7% and as segregating when the standard deviation between donors was above 5%. A statistical classification framework was built for diagnosing cytomegalovirus status from the catalog of TCR beta chain sequences. In a later analysis, V and J genes were assigned by comparing TCR nucleotide sequences against IMGT/GENE-DB human TR gene sequences. A later analysis assigned CDR3 sequences and most-parsimonious VDJ recombination scenarios with the TCRdist pipeline. In a later analysis, every TCR beta chain was defined by the combination of its CDR3 amino acid sequence and its V-gene family, and reads without a unique V-gene family were dropped. As a way to deal with suspected cross-contamination and a sequencing artifact, a later analysis dropped 640 or so nucleotide sequences that were highly shared and had low generation probability. For each public chain, a later analysis derived a clonal expansion index from normalized ranks of inferred template counts within each repertoire. A later analysis computed generation probabilities with a VDJ recombination model fitted to out-of-frame rearrangements, and checked the results against IGoR. In a later analysis, TCR-TCR, TCR-HLA and TCR-CMV co-occurrence was scored with hypergeometric tests, and a repertoire-size bias correction was applied to TCR pairs. A later analysis estimated false discovery rates by permuting HLA or CMV assignments 20 times. In a later analysis, co-occurring TCRs were grouped using DBSCAN, and TCRdist sequence similarity was added for clustering within HLA-allele-positive subsets. For co-occurrence clustering, repertoires with fewer than 30,000 or more than 120,000 public chains were excluded, along with 5 or 6 repertoires with anomalous nucleotide sharing. TCRdb carries this immuneACCESS record with in-frame sequences only. Its versions omit some clonotypes, under half of them owing to an unresolved V gene in the studies checked, with the rest unexplained. D and trimming were read from the DNA, whereas the V and J calls and clone size are those reported in that table. The table for this sample lists about 48,000 clones. Clones ranked in the top ten supply under 1.3% of the sample.

The rearranged chain carries TRBV28 and TRBJ2-7; 9 junctional bases match TRBD1. This clonotype was obtained from a woman aged 40 to 50 in good health and CMV-seronegative. Material for sequencing was PBMCs. The CDR3 in this case is CASTPGQGLGELLYEQYF. DNA sequence: TGTGCCAGCACGCCGGGACAGGGTTTAGGGGAGCTATTATACGAGCAGTACTTC. When the CDR3 is completed using the reference TRBV28 and TRBJ2-7 genes on either side, the full variable domain is DVKVTQSSRYLVKRTGEKVFLECVQDMDHENMFWYRQDPGLGLRLIYFSYDVKMKEKGDIPEGYSVSREKKERFSLILESASTNQTSMYLCASTPGQGLGELLYEQYFGPGTRLTVT.